One T cell receptor beta chain is described in this entry. Its antigen is still unknown. 13 Jbeta primers and 60 Vbeta primers were used for the PCR. In the source study's methods: Unique TCR beta chains numbered roughly 83 million in a later analysis, with some 9.9 million shared. Generated by immunoSEQ multiplex PCR, the TCRdb table keeps only in-frame clones and is missing some. That table gives V, J and clone size, and the DNA gave D and trimming. The sample records 60,000 to 90,000 clones, around two thirds being singletons. These data belong to a study of cytomegalovirus exposure and HLA in healthy donors. Findings of the study overall: Presence/absence comparisons presumed near-even sequencing depth among donors.

The ends lost 5 bases at V and 5 bases at J; junction bases unmatched: 7. CDR1 LNHDA and CDR2 SQIVND come from the germline V gene (reference sequence). The CDR3 sequence is 14 residues long. The sequenced material came from PBMCs. The genes are TRBV19 and TRBJ1-2; 8 positions match TRBD1. This TCR derives from a woman in her forties or fifties in good health and CMV-seropositive. CDR3 DNA: TGTGCCAGTAGTTTGCAGGGGGCCGTATATGGCTACACCTTC. As protein: CASSLQGAVYGYTF.